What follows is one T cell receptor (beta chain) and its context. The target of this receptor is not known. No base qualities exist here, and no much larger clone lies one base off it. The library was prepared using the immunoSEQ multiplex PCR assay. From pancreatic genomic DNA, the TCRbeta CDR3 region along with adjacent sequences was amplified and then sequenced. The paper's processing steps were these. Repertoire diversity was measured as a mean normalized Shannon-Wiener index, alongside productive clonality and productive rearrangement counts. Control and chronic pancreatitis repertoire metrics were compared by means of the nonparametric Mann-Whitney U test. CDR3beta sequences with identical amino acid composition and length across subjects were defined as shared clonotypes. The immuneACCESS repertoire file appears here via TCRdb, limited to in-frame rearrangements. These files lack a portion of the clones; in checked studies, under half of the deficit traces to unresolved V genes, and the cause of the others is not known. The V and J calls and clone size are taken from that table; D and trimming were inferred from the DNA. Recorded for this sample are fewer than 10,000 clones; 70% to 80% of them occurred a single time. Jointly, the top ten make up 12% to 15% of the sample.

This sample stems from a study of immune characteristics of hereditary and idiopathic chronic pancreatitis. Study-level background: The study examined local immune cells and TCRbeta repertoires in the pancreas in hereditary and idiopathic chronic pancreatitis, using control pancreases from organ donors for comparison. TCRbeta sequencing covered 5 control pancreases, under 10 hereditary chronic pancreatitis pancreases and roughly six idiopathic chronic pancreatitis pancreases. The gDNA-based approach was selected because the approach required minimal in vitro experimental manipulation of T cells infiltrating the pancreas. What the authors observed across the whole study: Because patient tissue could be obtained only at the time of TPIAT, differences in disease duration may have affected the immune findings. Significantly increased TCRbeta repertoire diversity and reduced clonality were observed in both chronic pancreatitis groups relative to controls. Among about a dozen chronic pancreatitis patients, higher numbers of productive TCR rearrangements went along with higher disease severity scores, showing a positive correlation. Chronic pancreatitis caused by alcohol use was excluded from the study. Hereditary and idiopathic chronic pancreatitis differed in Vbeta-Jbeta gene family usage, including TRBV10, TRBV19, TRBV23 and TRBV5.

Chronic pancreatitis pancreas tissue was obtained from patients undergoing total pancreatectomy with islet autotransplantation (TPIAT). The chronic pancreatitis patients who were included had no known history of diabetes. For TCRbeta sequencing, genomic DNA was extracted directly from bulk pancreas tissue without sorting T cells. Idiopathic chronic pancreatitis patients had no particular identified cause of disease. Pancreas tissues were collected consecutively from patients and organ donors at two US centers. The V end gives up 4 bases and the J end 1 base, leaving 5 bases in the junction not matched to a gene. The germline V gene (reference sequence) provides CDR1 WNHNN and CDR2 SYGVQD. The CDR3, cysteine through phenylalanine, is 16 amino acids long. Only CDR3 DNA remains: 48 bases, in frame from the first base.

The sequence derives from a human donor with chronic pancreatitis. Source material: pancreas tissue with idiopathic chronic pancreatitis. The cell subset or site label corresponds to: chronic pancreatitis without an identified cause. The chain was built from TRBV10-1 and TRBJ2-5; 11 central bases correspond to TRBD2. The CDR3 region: CASSGSSGGLQETQYF. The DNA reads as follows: TGCGCCAGCAGTGGGTCTAGCGGGGGGCTCCAAGAGACCCAGTACTTC.